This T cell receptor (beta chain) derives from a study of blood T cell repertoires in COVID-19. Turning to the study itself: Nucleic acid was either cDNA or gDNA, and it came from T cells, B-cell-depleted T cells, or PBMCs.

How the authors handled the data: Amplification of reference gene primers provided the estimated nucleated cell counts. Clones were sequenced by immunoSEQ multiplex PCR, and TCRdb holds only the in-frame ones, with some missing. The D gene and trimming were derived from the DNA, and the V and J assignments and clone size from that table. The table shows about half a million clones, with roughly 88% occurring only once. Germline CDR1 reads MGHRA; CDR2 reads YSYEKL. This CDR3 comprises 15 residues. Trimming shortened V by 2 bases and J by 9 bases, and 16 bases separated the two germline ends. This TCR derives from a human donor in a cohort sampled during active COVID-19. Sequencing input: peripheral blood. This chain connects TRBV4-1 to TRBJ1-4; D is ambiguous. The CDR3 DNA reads TGCGCCAGCAGCCAACTGTTCCCCGATAGCAAAAAACTGTTTTTT. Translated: CASSQLFPDSKKLFF.